These T cell receptor beta chains were read from a single sample in a study of blood T cells in healthy people across ages. MiXCR, applied by TCRdb to the 5' RACE reads, yields one record per CDR3 protein. The sample lists over a million distinct CDR3 sequences; about 42% were seen once. Sample: blood. These TCRs come from a young woman in good health. Each CDR3 is given with its conserved first and last residue. D genes are given only for firm matches. Clone size, where shown, is once, few, many, or a class for clones that have expanded.

j_call: TRBJ2-7; d_call: NA; cdr3_length: 15; v_call: TRBV10-3; clone_size: NA; cdr3_nt: TGTGCCATCAGTGAGTTGGTCAGATCCACCTACGAGCAGTACTTC; cdr3_aa: CAISELVRSTYEQYF
j_call: TRBJ2-6; d_call: NA; cdr3_length: 17; v_call: TRBV12-3/TRBV12-4; clone_size: few; cdr3_nt: TGTGCCAGCAGTGCGCGGACATTCAGTTCTGGGGCCAACGTCCTGACTTTC; cdr3_aa: CASSARTFSSGANVLTF
j_call: TRBJ1-4; d_call: NA; cdr3_length: 14; v_call: TRBV10-3; clone_size: NA; cdr3_nt: TGTGCCACTGCGACAGTTGCAACTAAGGAAGAACTGTTTTTT; cdr3_aa: CATATVATKEELFF
j_call: TRBJ1-2; d_call: NA; cdr3_length: 13; v_call: TRBV12-3/TRBV12-4; clone_size: few; cdr3_nt: TGTGCCAGCAGTTTGGGGCCCCGTGGGGGCTACACCTTC; cdr3_aa: CASSLGPRGGYTF
j_call: TRBJ2-7; d_call: TRBD2; cdr3_length: 17; v_call: TRBV2; clone_size: NA; cdr3_nt: TGTGCCGGCAGTGAAGTTCCTACTAGCGGGGCGGCCTACGAGCAGTACTTC; cdr3_aa: CAGSEVPTSGAAYEQYF
j_call: TRBJ1-2; d_call: NA; cdr3_length: 15; v_call: TRBV7-9; clone_size: many; cdr3_nt: TGTGCCAGCAGCCCGCAATCTACAGGGAACTATGGCTACACCTTC; cdr3_aa: CASSPQSTGNYGYTF
j_call: TRBJ1-1; d_call: NA; cdr3_length: 13; v_call: TRBV10-3; clone_size: few; cdr3_nt: TGTGCCATCAACAGGGATTCGGGGACTGAAGCTTTCTTT; cdr3_aa: CAINRDSGTEAFF
j_call: TRBJ2-3; d_call: NA; cdr3_length: 15; v_call: TRBV7-7; clone_size: many; cdr3_nt: TGTGCTAGCAGCCGTGGACTCGCTAGCACAGATACGCAGTATTTT; cdr3_aa: CASSRGLASTDTQYF
j_call: TRBJ1-5; d_call: NA; cdr3_length: 13; v_call: TRBV12-3/TRBV12-4; clone_size: many; cdr3_nt: TGTGCCAGCAGTTTAATAGAGGATCAGCCCCAGCATTTT; cdr3_aa: CASSLIEDQPQHF
j_call: TRBJ2-3; d_call: TRBD2; cdr3_length: 17; v_call: TRBV28; clone_size: NA; cdr3_nt: TGTGCCAGCAGTGCCGGGACTAGCGGGAGGGCCACAGATACGCAGTATTTT; cdr3_aa: CASSAGTSGRATDTQYF
j_call: TRBJ2-1; d_call: TRBD2; cdr3_length: 16; v_call: TRBV28; clone_size: NA; cdr3_nt: TGTGCCAGCAGTTCAGTTGGACTAGCGGGAGTTAATGAGCAGTTCTTC; cdr3_aa: CASSSVGLAGVNEQFF
j_call: TRBJ2-1; d_call: TRBD2; cdr3_length: 15; v_call: TRBV7-9; clone_size: few; cdr3_nt: TGTGCCAGCAGCCGAATCGGGACTAACAATAATGAGCAGTTCTTC; cdr3_aa: CASSRIGTNNNEQFF
j_call: TRBJ2-3; d_call: TRBD2; cdr3_length: 16; v_call: TRBV28; clone_size: NA; cdr3_nt: TGTGCCATCGCCGTCGCGCGGGGGGAAGGCACAGATACGCAGTATTTT; cdr3_aa: CAIAVARGEGTDTQYF
j_call: TRBJ2-2; d_call: NA; cdr3_length: 12; v_call: TRBV20-1; clone_size: NA; cdr3_nt: TGCAGTGCTAGAAGAGGGTCGGGGGAGCTGTTTTTT; cdr3_aa: CSARRGSGELFF
j_call: TRBJ2-4; d_call: NA; cdr3_length: 16; v_call: TRBV5-1; clone_size: few; cdr3_nt: TGCGCCAGCAGCTTGGGACCGTCCTCTGCCAAAAACATTCAGTACTTC; cdr3_aa: CASSLGPSSAKNIQYF
j_call: TRBJ1-1; d_call: TRBD1; cdr3_length: 14; v_call: TRBV13; clone_size: few; cdr3_nt: TGTGCCAGCAGCGAACAGGGGAGGAACACTGAAGCTTTCTTT; cdr3_aa: CASSEQGRNTEAFF
j_call: TRBJ1-6; d_call: NA; cdr3_length: 14; v_call: TRBV12-3/TRBV12-4; clone_size: few; cdr3_nt: TGTGCCAGCAGTTTCCGGGACCGCGATTCACCCCTCCACTTT; cdr3_aa: CASSFRDRDSPLHF
j_call: TRBJ2-1; d_call: NA; cdr3_length: 15; v_call: TRBV2; clone_size: NA; cdr3_nt: TGTGCCAGCAGTAATGAGGACAGTAGCTACAATGAGCAGTTCTTC; cdr3_aa: CASSNEDSSYNEQFF
j_call: TRBJ2-5; d_call: NA; cdr3_length: 14; v_call: TRBV30; clone_size: few; cdr3_nt: TGTGCCTGGAGTGTGGGAACAGGGCAGGAGACCCAGTACTTC; cdr3_aa: CAWSVGTGQETQYF
j_call: TRBJ1-4; d_call: NA; cdr3_length: 13; v_call: TRBV4-1; clone_size: NA; cdr3_nt: TGCGCCAGCAGCCCCCGTGGGGTTTGGAAACTGTTTTTT; cdr3_aa: CASSPRGVWKLFF
j_call: TRBJ2-1; d_call: TRBD1; cdr3_length: 16; v_call: TRBV9; clone_size: NA; cdr3_nt: TGTGCCAGCAGCGTAAGATTGACAGGGAGAGGCAATGAGCAGTTCTTC; cdr3_aa: CASSVRLTGRGNEQFF
j_call: TRBJ2-2; d_call: NA; cdr3_length: 13; v_call: TRBV15; clone_size: NA; cdr3_nt: TGTGCCACCAGCACCCGACTAGCCGGGGAGCTGTTTTTT; cdr3_aa: CATSTRLAGELFF
j_call: TRBJ2-3; d_call: NA; cdr3_length: 13; v_call: TRBV20-1; clone_size: NA; cdr3_nt: TGCAGTGCTAGAGTCTTTTACACAGATACGCAGTATTTT; cdr3_aa: CSARVFYTDTQYF
j_call: TRBJ2-1; d_call: NA; cdr3_length: 15; v_call: TRBV2; clone_size: many; cdr3_nt: TGTGCCAGCAGTGAGACTCAGAGCTCCTACAATGAGCAGTTCTTC; cdr3_aa: CASSETQSSYNEQFF
j_call: TRBJ2-3; d_call: TRBD2; cdr3_length: 15; v_call: TRBV20-1; clone_size: NA; cdr3_nt: TGCAGTGCTAGAGATCGCGGGGGGGCGGGGGATACGCAGTATTTT; cdr3_aa: CSARDRGGAGDTQYF
j_call: TRBJ2-7; d_call: TRBD2; cdr3_length: 17; v_call: TRBV7-6; clone_size: NA; cdr3_nt: TGTGCCAGCAGCTTAGGCCCCAGCGGGGGCGGCGCAGATACGCAGTACTTC; cdr3_aa: CASSLGPSGGGADTQYF
j_call: TRBJ2-3; d_call: NA; cdr3_length: 15; v_call: TRBV12-5; clone_size: NA; cdr3_nt: TGTGCTAGTGTTCAAAAGACCACGCGCACAGATACGCAGTATTTT; cdr3_aa: CASVQKTTRTDTQYF